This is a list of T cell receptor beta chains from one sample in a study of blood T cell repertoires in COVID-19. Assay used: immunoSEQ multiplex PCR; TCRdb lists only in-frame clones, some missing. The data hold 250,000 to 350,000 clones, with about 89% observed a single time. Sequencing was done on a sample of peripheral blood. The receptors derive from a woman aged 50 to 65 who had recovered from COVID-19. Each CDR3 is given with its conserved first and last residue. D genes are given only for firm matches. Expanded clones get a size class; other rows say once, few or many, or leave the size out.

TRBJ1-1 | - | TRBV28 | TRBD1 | TGTGCCAGCAGTTTGGAAACAGGGGAGACTGAAGCTTTCTTT | CASSLETGETEAFF
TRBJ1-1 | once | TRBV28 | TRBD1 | TGTGCCAGCAGTTTAGCGGGACAGCAGAACACTGAAGCTTTCTTT | CASSLAGQQNTEAFF
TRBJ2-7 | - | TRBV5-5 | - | TGTGCCAGCAGCTTGGATGGAGCTCCCGAGCAGTACTTC | CASSLDGAPEQYF
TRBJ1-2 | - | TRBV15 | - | TGTGCCACCAGCAGAGGCCAGGGGAGTTTGGTTGTCTACACCTTC | CATSRGQGSLVVYTF
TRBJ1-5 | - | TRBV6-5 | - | TGTGCCAGCAGTCCGGAGGGCCTGGCGGGTCAGCCCCAGCATTTT | CASSPEGLAGQPQHF
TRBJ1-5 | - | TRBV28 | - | TGTGCCAGCAGTTTATTCCATAGCAATCAGCCCCAGCATTTT | CASSLFHSNQPQHF
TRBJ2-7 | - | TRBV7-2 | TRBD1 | TGTGCCAGCAGCTTAACGGGACAGCATTACGAGCAGTACTTC | CASSLTGQHYEQYF
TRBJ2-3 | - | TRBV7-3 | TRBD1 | TGTGCCAGCAGCCTCACAGGGGGCTCCACAGATACGCAGTATTTT | CASSLTGGSTDTQYF
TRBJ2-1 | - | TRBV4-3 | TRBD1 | TGCGCCAGCAGCCAAGATTCGGGACAGGGTTGGGAGCAGTTCTTC | CASSQDSGQGWEQFF
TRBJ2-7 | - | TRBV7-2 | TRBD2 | TGTGCCAGCAGCCCCCAGAGCGGGGGGGTCTACGAGCAGTACTTC | CASSPQSGGVYEQYF
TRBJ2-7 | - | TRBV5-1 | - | TGCGCCAGCAGCCCACATGGACAGTCTCCCTACGAGCAGTACTTC | CASSPHGQSPYEQYF
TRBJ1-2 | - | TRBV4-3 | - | TGCGCCAGCAGCCAATCCCTTACAGGATTTAACTATGGCTACACCTTC | CASSQSLTGFNYGYTF
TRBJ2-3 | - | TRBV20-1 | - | TGCAGTGCTAGCCTAAGCTCGCAGTATTTT | CSASLSSQYF
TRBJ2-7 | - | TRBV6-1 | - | TGTGCCAGCAGTGAGTTTGGAGGCTACGAGCAGTACTTC | CASSEFGGYEQYF
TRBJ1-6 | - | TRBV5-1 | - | TGCGCCAGCAGCTTGGGCGGGGATTCACCCCTCCACTTT | CASSLGGDSPLHF
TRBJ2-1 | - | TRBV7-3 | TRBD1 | TGTGCCAGCAGCTTAACCGGACAGGATTACAATGAGCAGTTCTTC | CASSLTGQDYNEQFF
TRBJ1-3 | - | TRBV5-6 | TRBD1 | TGTGCCAGCAGCGTGACAGGGAGGGGAAACACCATATATTTT | CASSVTGRGNTIYF
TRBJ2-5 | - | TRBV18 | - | TGTGCCAGCTCACCACCTGCCCGGTGGGAGACCCAGTACTTC | CASSPPARWETQYF
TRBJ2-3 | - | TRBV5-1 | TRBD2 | TGCGCCAGCAGCTTGTTAAGCGGGAGTTCCCCAGATACGCAGTATTTT | CASSLLSGSSPDTQYF
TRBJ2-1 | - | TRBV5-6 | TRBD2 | TGTGCCAGCAGCTTGGAGCTAGCGGCCTACAATGAGCAGTTCTTC | CASSLELAAYNEQFF
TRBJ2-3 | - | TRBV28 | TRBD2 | TGTGCCAGCAGTTCCGGGGGGGGCACAGATACGCAGTATTTT | CASSSGGGTDTQYF
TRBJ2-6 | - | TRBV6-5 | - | TGTGCCAGCAGTTACTACAGTACCGGGGCCAACGTCCTGACTTTC | CASSYYSTGANVLTF
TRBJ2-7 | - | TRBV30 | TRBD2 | TGTGCCTGGGGGCGGACTAGCGGGGGTTTATACGAGCAGTACTTC | CAWGRTSGGLYEQYF
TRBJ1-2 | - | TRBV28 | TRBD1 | TGTGCCAGCAGTGTCCCTACGACAGGGGCCTATGGCTACACCTTC | CASSVPTTGAYGYTF
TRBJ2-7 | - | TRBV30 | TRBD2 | TGTGCCTTGTCTAGCGGGGTATACGAGCAGTACTTC | CALSSGVYEQYF
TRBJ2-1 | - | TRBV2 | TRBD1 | TGTGCCAGCAGGGACAGGGGGTTAAATGAGCAGTTCTTC | CASRDRGLNEQFF
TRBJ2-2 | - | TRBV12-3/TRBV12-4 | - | TGTGCCAGCAGCATCCACACCGGGGAGCTGTTTTTT | CASSIHTGELFF